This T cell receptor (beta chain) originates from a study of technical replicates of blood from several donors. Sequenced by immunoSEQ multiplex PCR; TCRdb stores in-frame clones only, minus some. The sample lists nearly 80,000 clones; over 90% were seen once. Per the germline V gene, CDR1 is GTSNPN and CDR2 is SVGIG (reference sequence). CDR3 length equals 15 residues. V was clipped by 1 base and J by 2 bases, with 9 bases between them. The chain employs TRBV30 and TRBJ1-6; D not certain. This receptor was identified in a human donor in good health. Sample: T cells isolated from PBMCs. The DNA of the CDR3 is TGTGCCTGGAGTGGAACGGGGACCTATAATTCACCCCTCCACTTT. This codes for CAWSGTGTYNSPLHF.